The sequence of this T cell receptor (beta chain) was determined in a study of blood T cell repertoires in COVID-19. Study overall: Spain, Italy and the United States supplied samples that represented acute and convalescent COVID-19. Sources were T cells, B-cell-depleted T cells, or PBMCs; the material itself was cDNA or gDNA.

How the authors handled the data: Estimates of nucleated cell counts were drawn from the amplification of reference gene primers. The protocol was immunoSEQ multiplex PCR, while the TCRdb copy is restricted to in-frame clones and leaves out a portion. The V and J calls and clone size come from that table; D and trimming were worked out from the DNA. Of 150,000 or so clones in the sample, nearly 80% were seen once. The CDR3 consists of 16 residues. V lost 8 bases and J lost 0, with 17 bases in between. Per the germline V gene, CDR1 is SEHNR and CDR2 is FQNEAQ (reference sequence). V gene TRBV7-9 combines with J gene TRBJ2-1, with a weak D call TRBD1 (7 bases). The specimen sequenced was peripheral blood. The source of this sequence is a man of 80 years or more with acute or convalescent COVID-19. The CDR3 region is CASYRGGQSSYNEQFF. CDR3 bases: TGTGCCAGCTACAGGGGAGGACAAAGCTCCTACAATGAGCAGTTCTTC. The whole variable domain, remainder taken from reference TRBV7-9 and TRBJ2-1, is DTGVSQNPRHKITKRGQNVTFRCDPISEHNRLYWYRQTLGQGPEFLTYFQNEAQLEKSRLLSDRFSAERPKGSFSTLEIQRTEQGDSAMYLCASYRGGQSSYNEQFFGPGTRLTVL.